A single count supports the clone carrying this T cell receptor (beta chain). Its antigen is unidentified. These data belong to a study of a mutant IDH1 vaccine in newly diagnosed glioma. Study-wide context: Vaccine administration was initiated 4-6 weeks following radiotherapy alone, or with temozolomide cycles. At week 47 came visit V13, while visit V12 had come at week 35.

Method: immunoSEQ multiplex PCR; TCRdb's copy keeps in-frame clones and lacks some. The data show more than 40,000 clones, around nine tenths seen once. The CDR3 consists of 15 residues. The sample's time point: week 35, safety follow-up. Vaccinated patients received 300 ug of mutant IDH1 20-mer peptide per dose, with topical imiquimod. The receptor was isolated from a woman aged 40 to 49 with glioma. This sequence joins TRBV12-1 and TRBJ1-2. TRBV12-1 is reported as a pseudogene. This specimen consisted of PBMCs, obtained from a glioma patient whose treatment included an IDH1 peptide vaccine. This chain's CDR3 is CASSSWGGWAYGYTF. The CDR3 nucleotides are TGTGCCAGCAGCTCTTGGGGAGGGTGGGCCTATGGCTACACCTTC.